The 15 T cell receptor beta chains below all came from one sample that was sequenced in a study of OX40 agonist ivuxolimab in advanced cancers. The library came from the immunoSEQ multiplex PCR assay. TCRdb took over this immuneACCESS table, retaining in-frame rearrangements with V and J assigned. Such tables are incomplete; in checked studies, under half of the missing clones stem from an unresolved V gene, and the remainder is unexplained. This sample comprises around 26,000 clones, 85% of them detected only once. The biggest ten clones account for 45% to 60% of the sample. This specimen was CD4+ or CD8+ T cells sorted from blood, taken in a trial of the OX40 agonist ivuxolimab. Receptor source: an adult with an advanced solid tumor such as melanoma, head and neck, liver or kidney cancer.

This clone was observed once. The rearrangement uses TRBV6-6 and TRBJ2-7; 8 bases agree with TRBD1. This CDR3 contains 13 residues. Germline V gene lookup returns CDR1 MNHNY and CDR2 SVGAGI (reference sequence). Unmatched junction bases numbered 6, after V lost 5 bases and J lost 6 bases. The DNA of the CDR3 is TGTGCCAGCAGTCAATTTGGGACAGGCGAGCAGTACTTC. Translated: CASSQFGTGEQYF.

This clone appeared a few times. The rearrangement joins TRBV9 to TRBJ2-1; a weak D match, TRBD1 (5 bases). The V end was cut by 0 bases, the J end by 6 bases, with 7 bases between. Germline V gene data show CDR1 as SGDLS and CDR2 as YYNGEE. The CDR3 loop spans 13 amino acids. CDR3 region: CASSVDGANEQFF. DNA for the CDR3: TGTGCCAGCAGCGTAGATGGGGCCAATGAGCAGTTCTTC.

The chain uses TRBV6-1 and TRBJ1-6; TRBD1 is a possible D gene (5 bases). Trimming removed 6 bases at V and 2 bases at J, with 11 bases between. Germline CDR1 and CDR2: MNHNS and SASEGT. The CDR3 is made up of 15 amino acids. In DNA form, the CDR3 reads TGTGCCAGCAGCCTACAGGAGGCCTATAATTCACCCCTCCACTTT. Translated: CASSLQEAYNSPLHF.

The chain has TRBV4-3 and TRBJ1-4; perhaps TRBD1 as D (6 bases). The CDR3 loop spans 15 amino acids. Germline V gives CDR1 LGHNA, CDR2 YSLEER. V was pared by 0 bases and J by 3 bases, with 8 bases between. The CDR3 DNA follows: TGCGCCAGCAGCCAAGATACAGGGTCTAATGAAAAACTGTTTTTT. This gives the protein CASSQDTGSNEKLFF.

With respect to this clone: The junction does not match germline at one end; this may be a read error. The rearrangement links TRBV30 to TRBJ2-7; 7 bases agree with TRBD1. The germline gives CDR1 GTSNPN, CDR2 SVGIG (reference sequence). CDR3 size: 12 residues. Here the CDR3 reads CAWTGDSYGQYF. CDR3 in DNA: TGTGCCTGGACAGGGGACAGCTACGGGCAGTACTTC.

In its sample, this clone was seen a few times. J is TRBJ2-1 and V is TRBV6-4, with 14 bases that match TRBD2. The germline V gene encodes CDR1 MRHNA and CDR2 SNTAGT. The CDR3 is 16 amino acids. V shed 6 bases, J shed 8 bases, and the junction held 9 bases outside the gene matches. CDR3 nucleotide sequence: TGTGCCAGCAGGACAAGACTAGCGGGGGGGGAAGATGAGCAGTTCTTC. This codes for CASRTRLAGGEDEQFF.

The rearrangement joins TRBV7-8 to TRBJ1-2; tentative D call: TRBD1 (6 bases). In germline, CDR1 is SGHVS, CDR2 FQNEAQ. V gave up 3 bases and J gave up 4 bases, with 9 bases separating them. The CDR3 sequence is 13 residues long. In nucleotides, the CDR3 is TGTGCCAGCAGCTTCGGGGGGGCCTATGGCTACACCTTC. It specifies CASSFGGAYGYTF.

The J gene is TRBJ2-2, the V gene TRBV15; the D gene is possibly TRBD2 (5 bases). V gave up 0 bases and J gave up 5 bases, with 10 bases separating them. The germline V gene has CDR1 LNHNV and CDR2 YYDKDF (reference sequence). CDR3 size: 15 residues. The CDR3 spells CATSRERVGTGELFF. The CDR3 DNA reads TGTGCCACCAGCAGAGAGAGGGTTGGGACCGGGGAGCTGTTTTTT.

The V and J genes are TRBV5-4 and TRBJ2-3; a possible D gene is TRBD2 (5 bases). The ends were cut back, 4 bases at V and 0 bases at J, with 12 bases in the middle. CDR3 length equals 15 residues. The germline V gene has CDR1 SGHNT and CDR2 YYREEE (reference sequence). CDR3 loop: CASSKEVPSTDTQYF. The DNA for the CDR3 is TGTGCCAGCAGCAAGGAGGTCCCTAGCACAGATACGCAGTATTTT.

The rearrangement links TRBV28 to TRBJ1-1, with D unclear. The germline V gene encodes CDR1 MDHEN and CDR2 SYDVKM. The CDR3 is made up of 16 amino acids. V was clipped by 4 bases and J by 1 base, with 16 bases between them. CDR3 region: CASSSIRPQRNTEAFF. The DNA for the CDR3 is TGTGCCAGCAGTTCGATCCGGCCTCAAAGGAACACTGAAGCTTTCTTT.

V gene TRBV19 combines with J gene TRBJ2-3; D is perhaps TRBD2 (7 bases). The CDR3 totals 15 residues. V was pared by 9 bases and J by 2 bases, with 18 bases between. Germline V CDR1 and CDR2: LNHDA, SQIVND (reference sequence). CDR3 nucleotide sequence: TGTGCCAGCCATCATGGGGGGGCTCTCACAGATACGCAGTATTTT. The encoded protein is CASHHGGALTDTQYF.

The J gene is TRBJ2-3, the V gene TRBV2, with D perhaps TRBD1 (5 bases). This CDR3 is built from 16 residues. The V gene's germline CDR1 is SNHLY and CDR2 FYNNEI. V was clipped by 6 bases and J by 0 bases, with 16 bases between them. The CDR3 DNA sequence: TGTGCCAGCAGCCTAAGAGCAGGGCCTAGCACAGATACGCAGTATTTT. The encoded protein is CASSLRAGPSTDTQYF.

The chain uses TRBV5-1 and TRBJ1-5; D is possibly TRBD1 (5 bases). The CDR3 is 14 amino acids. The germline CDR1 and CDR2 sequences are SGHRS and YFSETQ. The V end was cut by 6 bases, the J end by 7 bases, with 17 bases between. The CDR3, as DNA: TGCGCCAGCAACCCGGGCCCCAGGGACCAGCCCCAGCATTTT. Protein: CASNPGPRDQPQHF.

J is TRBJ1-1 and V is TRBV27, with a tentative D call TRBD1 (6 bases). V lost 7 bases and J 1 base, leaving 16 bases between the germline ends. The CDR3 has 15 amino acids. Germline lookup yields CDR1 MNHEY and CDR2 SMNVEV (reference sequence). The CDR3 nucleotides are TGTGCCAGCATCCGTTCAGGGGAGTGGAACACTGAAGCTTTCTTT. It specifies CASIRSGEWNTEAFF.

The gene calls are TRBV25-1 and TRBJ1-2; no clear D gene. The V gene lost 7 bases and the J gene lost 0 bases, with 21 bases spanning the gap. The CDR3 runs 17 residues. The germline V gene encodes CDR1 MGHDK and CDR2 SYGVNS. The CDR3 is CASTKLVVKGPNYGYTF. For the CDR3, the DNA is TGTGCCAGCACCAAATTGGTCGTGAAGGGCCCTAACTATGGCTACACCTTC.